This T cell receptor beta chain was retrieved from a study of T cell repertoires and leukemia-associated antigens (dated by TCRdb to the late 2010s). Study-level background: Approximately 15 million effective reads were obtained overall, with each sample giving about 5.1 to 7 million read pairs and roughly 3 to 5.0 million effective reads.

This clonotype was detected a few times. This receptor's antigen is unknown. One end of the junction is discordant with germline, which a read error may explain. Overall study results and their limits: The antigen specificity and function of the expanded clones were not directly tested, and further investigation of both was required. No significant differences among the four groups were observed in the numbers of Vbeta genes (approximately 60), Jbeta genes (around 14), VDJ rearrangements, or unique CDR3s.

CD3+ T cells were first rested overnight at more than 2 million cells/mL in RPMI 1640 without fetal bovine serum. MACS immunomagnetic beads were used, per the manufacturer's instructions, to isolate CD3+ T cells from PBMCs. Total RNA was extracted from the cultured T cells with TRIzol reagent. TCRbeta libraries were amplified from RNA using 5' rapid amplification of cDNA ends (5'RACE). Before sequencing, library concentration and integrity were assessed using Qubit, an Agilent instrument, and quantitative PCR. A commercial service provider sequenced the qualified libraries on Illumina HiSeq or MiSeq. The authors' analysis ran thus. TCR sequences in each sample were identified using MiXCR version 1.8.2. For a clone to be considered qualified, a CDR3 longer than four amino acids, an in-frame nucleotide length, and the absence of a stop codon were required. A read containing the complete CDR3 structure was defined as an effective read. Expanded clones were validated by RT-PCR with 24 Vbeta primers, GeneScan spectratyping, and Sanger sequencing. TCRdb passed the public sequencing reads through fastp at Q25 and MiXCR, retaining productive beta sequences. Rows matching on CDR3 protein sequence are summarized as one entry with the most common DNA and genes. TCRdb, rather than the study authors, made the V and J calls. The sample table shows about 14,000 distinct CDR3 sequences, and less than 40% are seen once. In total, the top ten clones hold about 9% of the sample.

This TCR derives from a female donor in good health. Sequences were obtained from CD3+ T cells sorted from blood and cultured.

The DNA is TGTGCCCGCAGCCCCAAGGCGGACTTAATCTACGTGCAGTACTTC. The resulting protein is CARSPKADLIYVQYF. Recombination connected TRBV7-2 to TRBJ2-7; perhaps TRBD2 is the D gene, with 5 bases matching. The CDR3, from cysteine to phenylalanine, totals 15 residues. The sequence is cut down to CDR3 DNA, 45 bases in frame from base 1. From a lookup of the germline V gene, CDR1 and CDR2 are SGHTA and FQGNSA.